This T cell receptor beta chain was obtained from a study of T cells in Graves' hyperthyroidism and ophthalmopathy. Germline CDR1 and CDR2: LGHNA and YSLEER. Trimming pared 1 base from V and 7 bases from J, leaving 17 bases between. The CDR3 contains 16 residues. Patients aged 18 to 65 had newly diagnosed hyperthyroidism that had lasted under 2 months. Orbital computed tomography and thyroid ultrasound, together with serum TRAb and thyroxine and clinical symptoms, were used for diagnoses. Study-level points and caveats: Ophthalmopathy and stable hyperthyroidism were separated by a 13 V-J model.

From RNA transcripts, TCR beta CDR3 regions were amplified. An initial round of RT-PCR targeting the TCR CDR3 relied on the HTBI primer set. TCRdb called the multiplex PCR reads again in MiXCR, with one record for every CDR3 protein. The sample lists about 360,000 distinct CDR3 sequences; approximately 13% were seen once. This clonotype was observed a few times. Its target is unknown. This TCR was sampled from a woman between 18 and 29 years old with Graves' hyperthyroidism. Source material: blood. This sequence joins TRBV4-3 and TRBJ1-3; D is undetermined. Here the CDR3 reads CASSQVGGSRGNTIYF. DNA for the CDR3: TGCGCCAGCAGCCAAGTTGGCGGGTCAAGAGGGAACACCATATATTTT.